This TCR beta chain was recorded in a study of intratumoral heterogeneity in liver cancer. A note on the overall study: In the full cohort of approximately 15 patients, the median age was roughly 58 years and the majority of patients were male. The overall cohort comprised just over 70 multiregional samples from 14 HCC patients, with some 50 tumoral and 20 adjacent nontumoral regions. The study combined RNA-seq, DNA sequencing, TCR-seq and SNP array data from multiple regions of hepatocellular carcinoma specimens to study intratumor heterogeneity. Study-wide findings and limitations: RNA-seq-based estimates of regional differences in tumor-infiltrating lymphocyte burden were reportedly confirmed by TCR sequencing. A relatively low patient number and under-sampled tumor-infiltrating lymphocyte representation were acknowledged by the authors as limitations. Within each of the two sequenced patients, overall T cell clonality showed no significant difference between tumor regions. In each sequenced patient, significantly more unique T-cell clonal expansions were found in tumor region a than in region b.

TCR beta chain CDR3 regions were sequenced from genomic DNA using the immunoSEQ assay. Primers annealing to V and J segments amplified rearranged VDJ segments. The study's own analysis went as follows. Clonality and richness metrics were computed with the ImmunoSeq Analyzer software. Clones with differential abundance between regions were identified with Fisher's exact test combined with a beta-binomial method for additional stringency. What TCRdb holds here is the immuneACCESS table cut down to in-frame rearrangements. Part of the clones is not present; checked against another copy, under half of the missing clones reflect an unresolved V gene, and the others are unexplained. V, J and clone size were drawn from that table, and D and trimming were deduced from the DNA. Within this sample are 2,500 to 3,000 clones, with 71% of them counted one time only. The ten largest clones represent approximately 42% of the sample.

As regards this clone: No cognate antigen has been identified for it. No base-level quality is on record; no much larger clone is a single base apart.

Samples labelled H were derived from distinct, geographically separated regions of the hepatocellular carcinoma nodule. Early-stage hepatocellular carcinoma was present in all patients, and no therapy was administered to any patient before surgical resection. The sampled areas showed no macroscopic signs of necrosis or hemorrhage. TCR sequencing (ImmunoSeq) was performed on multiple regions from two patients. Frozen resection tissue samples were collected at a distance of at least 1 cm from each other. Genomic DNA was extracted from bulk tissue using the DNeasy blood and tissue kit. The sequenced sample was tumor tissue, obtained before any cancer treatment. The receptor was derived from a woman in her seventies with hepatocellular carcinoma.

The bases are TGCAGCGCCGAACTGGTATCCTACAATGAGCAGTTCTTC. This yields the protein CSAELVSYNEQFF. Here the chain combines TRBV29-1 and TRBJ2-1; there is no confident call for the D gene. Deletion took 7 bases off V and 1 base off J, with a span of 11 bases between the germline ends. In the germline V gene, CDR1 corresponds to SQVTM and CDR2 to ANQGSEA. The CDR3 runs 13 residues from the cysteine to the phenylalanine. Kept here is only the CDR3 DNA, which spans 39 bases and is read in frame from base 1.